A selection of T cell receptor beta chains follows, all from one sample in a study of cytomegalovirus exposure and HLA in healthy donors. Libraries were prepared by immunoSEQ multiplex PCR; TCRdb keeps only in-frame clonotypes and omits some of them. Here the sample spans fewer than 90,000 clones, approximately 77% being singletons. The sample comprised PBMCs. Source of these receptors: a man aged 25 to 40 in good health and CMV-seronegative. CDR3s leave out the opening cysteine and the closing phenylalanine or tryptophan.

V gene,J gene,CDR3 protein
TRBV6-1,TRBJ1-5,ASSDRGTNQPQH
TRBV7-2,TRBJ1-2,ASSLGGTGINYGYT
TRBV6-5,TRBJ2-7,ASSFGTDYEQY
TRBV27,TRBJ2-3,ASSLDLAGRDTQY
TRBV29-1,TRBJ1-1,SVKQGPNTEAF
TRBV2,TRBJ1-4,ASSELARVGEKLF
TRBV27,TRBJ2-7,ASSSARGPFYEQY
TRBV5-1,TRBJ2-5,ASSLVSGQETQY
TRBV7-2,TRBJ2-2,ASSRGGGELF
TRBV28,TRBJ1-2,ASSLQWAFRDLDYGYT
TRBV29-1,TRBJ2-7,SVEDDRGYEQY
TRBV7-9,TRBJ2-1,SSRPTSGRFYNEQF
TRBV11-2,TRBJ1-2,ASSLALGHNGYT
TRBV11-3,TRBJ1-5,ASSLGDRGLGQPQH
TRBV28,TRBJ1-5,ASSSASQTHRTGGGQPQH
TRBV19,TRBJ2-7,ASSMGAGVYEQY
TRBV4-3,TRBJ1-1,ASSQDFLVQGGTEAF
TRBV7-2,TRBJ1-5,ASSPHLSQPQH
TRBV7-9,TRBJ1-2,ASSLRISDGYT
TRBV10-3,TRBJ1-2,ATSPGGNYGYT
TRBV2,TRBJ2-1,AQKPVAGVYNEQF
TRBV7-9,TRBJ1-1,ASSEQGRDTEAF
TRBV6-6,TRBJ2-7,ASSYSLAGGKKEQY
TRBV6-1,TRBJ2-2,ASRSSGSFTGELF
TRBV19,TRBJ2-1,ASRASGSDGNEQF
TRBV7-2,TRBJ2-1,ASSSFTSVYNEQF
TRBV5-1,TRBJ2-2,ASSLLRGTGELF
TRBV6-1,TRBJ1-2,ASSEGMTDRGILYGYT
TRBV19,TRBJ1-1,ASSIARSLMNTEAF
TRBV23-1,TRBJ1-5,ASSQRRQQGRARNQPQH
TRBV7-2,TRBJ2-3,ASSLASLAGPRRGTDTQY
TRBV7-9,TRBJ2-3,ASSPQGTNTDTQY
TRBV4-2,TRBJ1-2,ASSQRGQDYGYT
TRBV29-1,TRBJ1-2,SVEAGGAYSGYT
TRBV6-5,TRBJ1-2,ASRRGQGIYGYT
TRBV6-6,TRBJ2-5,ASRPSATGSGETQY
TRBV7-9,TRBJ1-3,ASSPRTGTNTIY
TRBV6-4,TRBJ1-1,ASSPTGDMNTEAF
TRBV7-9,TRBJ2-3,ASRSQGDTQY
TRBV27,TRBJ1-2,ASSLTGAYGYT
TRBV2,TRBJ1-2,ASSEATGAVSYGYT